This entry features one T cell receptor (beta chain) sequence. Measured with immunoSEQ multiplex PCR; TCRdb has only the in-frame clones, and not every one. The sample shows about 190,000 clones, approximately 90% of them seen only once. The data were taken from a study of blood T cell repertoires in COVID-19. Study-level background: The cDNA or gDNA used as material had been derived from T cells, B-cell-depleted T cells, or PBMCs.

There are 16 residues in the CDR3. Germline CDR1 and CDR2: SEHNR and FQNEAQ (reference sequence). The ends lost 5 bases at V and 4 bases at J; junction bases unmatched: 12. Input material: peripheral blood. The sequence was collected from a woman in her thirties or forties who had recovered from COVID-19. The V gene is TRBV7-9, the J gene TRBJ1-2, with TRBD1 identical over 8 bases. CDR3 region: CASSAPGQDPSYGYTF. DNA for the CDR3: TGTGCCAGCAGCGCGCCGGGACAGGACCCTTCCTATGGCTACACCTTC.